These 5 T cell receptor beta chains share one sample of origin, sequenced in a study of high-grade serous ovarian cancer treatment subgroups. Tumor samples were taken before definitive surgery or chemotherapy. The assay was immunoSEQ multiplex PCR, and TCRdb's table has in-frame clones only and misses some. Of about 1,400 clones listed, less than 80% were seen once; the top ten hold roughly a quarter. Specimen: tumor tissue. The origin of the receptors is a human donor with high-grade serous ovarian cancer.

This sequence joins TRBV2 and TRBJ2-3; no clear D gene. The germline V and J ends were trimmed by 3 bases and 3 bases, with 13 bases remaining between them. The CDR3 consists of 15 residues. Germline V gene lookup returns CDR1 SNHLY and CDR2 FYNNEI. CDR3 in amino acids: CASSDFSSTTDTQYF. The CDR3 nucleotides read TGTGCCAGCAGTGACTTCTCAAGTACGACAGATACGCAGTATTTT.

This clone was counted a few times. The genes are TRBV11-2 and TRBJ2-3; 9 nucleotides agree with TRBD2. This CDR3 is 17 amino acids long. Germline V lookup: CDR1 SGHAT, CDR2 FQNNGV. V gave up 3 bases and J gave up 0 bases; unmatched junction bases: 7. The CDR3 protein is CASSFWAGGRSTDTQYF. For the CDR3, the DNA is TGTGCCAGCAGCTTTTGGGCGGGGGGGAGAAGCACAGATACGCAGTATTTT.

This clone came up a few times. The chain combines TRBV4-1 with TRBJ2-6; D not certain. Between the trimmed V and J ends, which lost 0 bases and 2 bases, there was a span of 2 bases. Germline-derived CDR1 and CDR2 are MGHRA and YSYEKL. The CDR3 is made up of 14 amino acids. The CDR3 DNA follows: TGCGCCAGCAGCCAAGATCCTGGGGCCAACGTCCTGACTTTC. It is translated as CASSQDPGANVLTF.

This clone counts as large. V usage is TRBV4-1 and J usage is TRBJ2-7, with D perhaps assigned TRBD1 or TRBD2 (5 bases each). The CDR3 extends over 16 amino acids. Trimming removed 0 bases at V and 0 bases at J, with 12 bases between. Germline lookup yields CDR1 MGHRA and CDR2 YSYEKL. The CDR3 loop reads CASSQDWPGGSYEQYF. Written as DNA, the CDR3 is TGCGCCAGCAGCCAAGATTGGCCTGGGGGCTCCTACGAGCAGTACTTC.

This chain uses TRBV19 with TRBJ1-5; D uncertain. The V and J ends lost 6 bases and 5 bases respectively, with 14 bases between them. The CDR3 is made up of 14 amino acids. Germline V gene sequence: CDR1 LNHDA, CDR2 SQIVND (reference sequence). The CDR3 sequence: CASSNGSPYQPQHF. The CDR3 nucleotides read TGTGCCAGTAGCAACGGGAGTCCTTATCAGCCCCAGCATTTT.